The 32 T cell receptor beta chains reported below all come from one sample, sequenced in a study of blood T cell repertoires in COVID-19 (TCRdb year 2020). The library relied on the immunoSEQ multiplex PCR assay. In its TCRdb copy, this immuneACCESS table keeps in-frame sequences only and misses some clones. Where compared with another copy, unresolved V genes explain less than half of these, and the others have no known cause. The sample has 150,000 to 200,000 clones on record, about 80% of them singletons. The ten largest account for roughly 8.8% of the sample. The source material was peripheral blood. Receptors were obtained from a woman aged 50 to 65 with active or convalescent COVID-19.

This chain joins TRBV29-1 and TRBJ1-4, with a weak D call TRBD1 (6 bases). V lost 4 bases, J lost 10 bases, and 16 bases lay in between. The CDR3 runs to 13 residues. CDR1 SQVTM and CDR2 ANQGSEA come from the germline V gene. In DNA, the CDR3 is TGCAGCGTTGGGGACACGTCGGCGGCAAAACTGTTTTTT. Amino acids: CSVGDTSAAKLFF.

The chain recombines TRBV12-2 with TRBJ2-7; no DNA check was done on the table's D call, TRBD2. TRBV12-2 is tagged as a pseudogene. The CDR3 is 18 residues long. Written as DNA, the CDR3 is TGTGCAAGTCGCTTAGCGAGGATCGGGGAAAGTCCAGCCTACGAGCAGTACTTC. Residues: CASRLARIGESPAYEQYF.

The chain links TRBV19 to TRBJ1-5; D may be TRBD1 (5 bases). The V end was cut by 5 bases, the J end by 1 base, with 12 bases between. The CDR3 has 15 residues. The germline CDR1 and CDR2 sequences are LNHDA and SQIVND (reference sequence). The CDR3 protein is CASSGGANSNQPQHF. In DNA, the CDR3 is TGTGCCAGTAGTGGAGGGGCAAACAGCAATCAGCCCCAGCATTTT.

The chain employs TRBV4-2 and TRBJ2-1; TRBD2 agrees at 13 bases. Looked up from germline, CDR1 is LGHNA and CDR2 is YNFKEQ. Trimming cost V 1 base and J 8 bases; bases outside gene matches: 5. The CDR3 runs to 16 residues. The CDR3 coding sequence is TGTGCCAGCAGCCAAGGACTAGCGGGAGGCTGGTATGAGCAGTTCTTC. Translation: CASSQGLAGGWYEQFF.

Points on this clone: One end of the junction is discordant with germline, which a read error may explain. The CDR3 region has the DNA TGTGCCAGCAACTTGATGGACAGGGAGGGCACTGAAGCTTTCTTT. Translated, it gives CASNLMDREGTEAFF. This sequence joins TRBV5-6 and TRBJ1-1, with 8 bases matching TRBD1. This CDR3 spans 15 amino acids. From germline, CDR1 is SGHDT and CDR2 YYEEEE.

The chain is built from TRBV19 and TRBJ2-7; 8 nucleotides line up with TRBD1. Trimming at V came to 7 bases and at J to 3 bases, leaving 8 bases not matched to a gene. The CDR3 is 14 amino acids. From germline, CDR1 is LNHDA and CDR2 SQIVND (reference sequence). CDR3 DNA sequence: TGTGCCAGTACTTCCGACAGGGGCCACTACGAGCAGTACTTC. Protein sequence: CASTSDRGHYEQYF.

Points on this clone: A junction boundary mismatches the germline segment, possibly from a read error. This chain links TRBV11-2 with TRBJ2-1; the D gene is possibly TRBD2 (6 bases). The CDR3 is 16 amino acids. From germline, CDR1 is SGHAT and CDR2 FQNNGV. The CDR3, as DNA: TGTGCCAGCAGCCTAGAGGGCGGGATCCTCTACAATGAGCAGTTCTTC. Residues: CASSLEGGILYNEQFF.

This chain uses TRBV30 with TRBJ1-1; D remains unclear. Deletions cut 1 base from V and 5 bases from J, with 14 bases between. The CDR3 totals 14 residues. Germline CDR1 reads GTSNPN; CDR2 reads SVGIG (reference sequence). In DNA form, the CDR3 reads TGTGCCTGGAGTGGCAAGGTCAGACTTACTGAAGCTTTCTTT. Translation: CAWSGKVRLTEAFF.

A single count supports this clone. The chain employs TRBV4-3 and TRBJ1-1, with TRBD1 as a possible D gene (6 bases). Deletions cut 2 bases from V and 4 bases from J, with 11 bases between. The CDR3 contains 14 residues. Germline CDR1 is LGHNA and CDR2 is YSLEER. The DNA for the CDR3 is TGCGCCAGCAGCCAACAGGGGATTCGCACTGAAGCTTTCTTT. Its protein is CASSQQGIRTEAFF.

The V call is TRBV2, the J call TRBJ2-3; D is undetermined. The germline V gene encodes CDR1 SNHLY and CDR2 FYNNEI. There are 14 residues in the CDR3. Trimming removed 1 base from V and 0 bases from J, with 5 bases in between. The CDR3 DNA sequence: TGTGCCAGCAGTGAAGTGACTAGCACAGATACGCAGTATTTT. Protein: CASSEVTSTDTQYF.

The chain links TRBV6-2 or TRBV6-3 to TRBJ2-2, with TRBD1 identical over 9 bases. The CDR3 runs to 16 residues. J gave up 1 base and V 5 bases, and 5 bases lay outside the gene matches. Germline V gives CDR1 MNHEY, CDR2 SVGEGT. The CDR3 sequence: CASSPQGQGNTGELFF. The CDR3 region has the DNA TGTGCCAGCAGTCCCCAGGGACAGGGGAACACCGGGGAGCTGTTTTTT.

This chain connects TRBV19 to TRBJ1-2; D is perhaps TRBD1 (5 bases). V was pared by 5 bases and J by 6 bases, with 16 bases between. The germline gives CDR1 LNHDA, CDR2 SQIVND (reference sequence). This CDR3 region has 14 residues. DNA for the CDR3: TGTGCCAGTAGTTACAGGAACCCCTGGGATGGCTACACCTTC. Amino acid sequence: CASSYRNPWDGYTF.

This chain joins TRBV28 and TRBJ1-1, with 7 positions matching TRBD1. V was clipped by 7 bases and J by 7 bases; unmatched bases: 15. The CDR3 runs 15 residues. The germline V gene has CDR1 MDHEN and CDR2 SYDVKM. CDR3 bases: TGTGCCAGCAATTTTTACAAGGGGGCTGGTAGTGAAGCTTTCTTT. Translated, it gives CASNFYKGAGSEAFF.

The table lists this clone with a count of one. The rearrangement links TRBV19 to TRBJ1-5, with D possibly matching TRBD1 (6 bases). The CDR3 spans 14 residues. In germline, CDR1 is LNHDA, CDR2 SQIVND (reference sequence). The germline V and J ends were trimmed by 3 bases and 5 bases, with 11 bases remaining between them. For the CDR3, the DNA is TGTGCCAGTAGTATTCATTCAGGGGATCAGCCCCAGCATTTT. Protein sequence: CASSIHSGDQPQHF.

This clone was counted a few times. The V gene is TRBV7-2, the J gene TRBJ2-1, with TRBD2 matching over 12 bases. The CDR3 runs to 15 residues. The V segment lost 1 base and the J segment 7 bases; nucleotides outside the gene matches: 2. Germline V gene sequence: CDR1 SGHTA, CDR2 FQGNSA. The CDR3 DNA is TGTGCCAGCAGCTTAGGGACTAGCGGGGTTAATGAGCAGTTCTTC. Translating it yields CASSLGTSGVNEQFF.

This chain joins TRBV7-9 and TRBJ2-3; the match to TRBD2 covers 7 bases. V was clipped by 2 bases and J by 9 bases; unmatched bases: 17. Germline lookup yields CDR1 SEHNR and CDR2 FQNEAQ (reference sequence). The CDR3 has 17 amino acids. CDR3 nucleotides: TGTGCCAGCAGCTTATTTTCGAGCGGGGATGGCGGGCTGACGCAGTATTTT. This encodes CASSLFSSGDGGLTQYF.

The chain links TRBV5-1 to TRBJ2-2; the D is unclear. The length of the CDR3 is 12 residues. Per the germline V gene, CDR1 is SGHRS and CDR2 is YFSETQ. V was clipped by 0 bases and J by 7 bases, with 4 bases between them. The CDR3 DNA sequence: TGCGCCAGCAGCTTGGAGCTCGGGGAGCTGTTTTTT. As protein: CASSLELGELFF. Full variable domain (missing parts from reference TRBV5-1 and TRBJ2-2): KAGVTQTPRYLIKTRGQQVTLSCSPISGHRSVSWYQQTPGQGLQFLFEYFSETQRNKGNFPGRFSGRQFSNSRSEMNVSTLELGDSALYLCASSLELGELFFGEGSRLTVL.

The chain employs TRBV6-6 and TRBJ2-7, with D perhaps TRBD2 (6 bases). The germline V and J ends were trimmed by 5 bases and 11 bases, with 16 bases remaining between them. This CDR3 is built from 12 residues. Germline-derived CDR1 and CDR2 are MNHNY and SVGAGI (reference sequence). CDR3 bases: TGTGCCAGCAGTCAACCGGGACTCTCGGAGTACTTC. It codes for CASSQPGLSEYF.

The chain links TRBV12-3 or TRBV12-4 to TRBJ1-2, with TRBD1 matching over 7 bases. V was pared by 7 bases and J by 6 bases, with 8 bases of the junction left unmatched. This CDR3 spans 13 amino acids. The CDR3 here is CASNPDRVNGYTF. In DNA, the CDR3 is TGTGCCAGCAACCCCGACAGGGTAAATGGCTACACCTTC.

This chain links TRBV6-5 with TRBJ2-1; no clear D gene. The CDR3 consists of 13 residues. Germline CDR1 reads MNHEY; CDR2 reads SVGAGI. V lost 4 bases and J lost 7, with 11 bases in between. This CDR3 reads CASSLPAQNEQFF. The CDR3 DNA reads TGTGCCAGCAGTTTACCCGCACAAAATGAGCAGTTCTTC.

Only one count was recorded for this clone. The chain has TRBV5-1 and TRBJ1-1; no clear D gene. Germline loops: CDR1 SGHRS, CDR2 YFSETQ. Deletions cut 2 bases from V and 5 bases from J, with 16 bases between. The CDR3 contains 15 residues. The CDR3 DNA follows: TGCGCCAGCAGCTTTGTGCGGGCCACGGGGACTGAAGCTTTCTTT. Its protein product is CASSFVRATGTEAFF.

The chain couples TRBV7-9 to TRBJ1-1; the D gene is possibly TRBD1 (5 bases). Trimming removed 7 bases at V and 7 bases at J, with 16 bases between. The CDR3 consists of 13 residues. The germline gives CDR1 SEHNR, CDR2 FQNEAQ (reference sequence). The CDR3 bases are TGTGCCAGCACTCCAGTCCCCGGGGGTGAAGCTTTCTTT. This gives the protein CASTPVPGGEAFF.

This clone was counted a few times. This chain joins TRBV6-6 and TRBJ1-2; no firm D call. This CDR3 is 11 amino acids long. The V and J ends lost 9 bases and 2 bases respectively, with 7 bases between them. The germline CDR1 and CDR2 sequences are MNHNY and SVGAGI (reference sequence). CDR3 nucleotide sequence: TGTGCCAGTACAGCAAACTATGGCTACACCTTC. Translated, it gives CASTANYGYTF.

V and J are TRBV7-2 and TRBJ1-2, with TRBD1 identical over 7 bases. V lost 4 bases, J lost 0 bases, and 14 bases stayed unmatched. CDR3 length: 18 residues. Germline loops: CDR1 SGHTA, CDR2 FQGNSA. CDR3 in amino acids: CASSSDRAIFRANYGYTF. Written as DNA, the CDR3 is TGTGCCAGCAGCTCAGACAGGGCAATATTCCGAGCTAACTATGGCTACACCTTC.

The gene calls are TRBV7-9 and TRBJ1-5, with a possible D match to TRBD1 (5 bases). Germline V gene lookup returns CDR1 SEHNR and CDR2 FQNEAQ (reference sequence). Trimming took off 5 bases at V and 1 base at J, with 9 bases between the two ends. This CDR3 has 14 residues. Here the CDR3 DNA reads TGTGCCAGCAGCCGGCGGGACAGCAATCAGCCCCAGCATTTT. Residues: CASSRRDSNQPQHF.

This sequence joins TRBV3-1 (or the pseudogene TRBV3-2) and TRBJ2-5, with 11 nucleotides matching TRBD1. The CDR3 contains 17 residues. From germline, CDR1 is LGHDT and CDR2 YNNKEL (reference sequence). V was pared by 0 bases and J by 2 bases, with 5 bases of the junction left unmatched. The CDR3 coding sequence is TGTGCCAGCAGCCAAGATTGGGACAGGGGGACACAAGAGACCCAGTACTTC. This codes for CASSQDWDRGTQETQYF.

Only a few counts were recorded for this clone. The chain is built from TRBV5-1 and TRBJ1-1; perhaps TRBD1 as D (5 bases). Looked up from germline, CDR1 is SGHRS and CDR2 is YFSETQ. This CDR3 is 14 amino acids long. Trimming cost V 3 bases and J 2 bases, with 11 bases left between them. As DNA, the CDR3 is TGCGCCAGCAGCTCGGGGGGTGGCAACACTGAAGCTTTCTTT. It yields the protein CASSSGGGNTEAFF.

The genes are TRBV12-3 or TRBV12-4 and TRBJ2-3, with D unclear. V lost 4 bases and J 6 bases, leaving 11 bases between the germline ends. The length of the CDR3 is 13 residues. As DNA, the CDR3 is TGTGCCAGCAGTTCCCCGGAGTTGGATACGCAGTATTTT. Translation: CASSSPELDTQYF.

The chain employs TRBV7-9 and TRBJ2-1; weak D call: TRBD2 (6 bases). This CDR3 has 16 amino acids. V shed 5 bases and J shed 0 bases, with 14 bases lying between them. Germline V gene data show CDR1 as SEHNR and CDR2 as FQNEAQ (reference sequence). The CDR3: CASSRAGGNSYNEQFF. The CDR3 DNA reads as TGTGCCAGCAGCAGGGCGGGCGGGAACTCCTACAATGAGCAGTTCTTC.

The chain combines TRBV29-1 with TRBJ2-1; 9 bases align to TRBD1. Germline values: CDR1 SQVTM, CDR2 ANQGSEA. The CDR3 is 13 amino acids. The CDR3 reads CTVLGQGGNEQFF. CDR3 DNA: TGCACCGTGTTGGGACAGGGAGGCAATGAGCAGTTCTTC.

This clone appeared a few times. This sequence joins TRBV19 and TRBJ1-5; maybe TRBD1 (5 bases). CDR1 is LNHDA, CDR2 SQIVND, per germline (reference sequence). V lost 3 bases and J 4 bases, leaving 10 bases between the germline ends. This CDR3 comprises 14 residues. The CDR3 protein is CASSIRGQNQPQHF. Here the CDR3 DNA reads TGTGCCAGTAGTATTAGGGGTCAGAATCAGCCCCAGCATTTT.

V and J are TRBV10-2 and TRBJ2-5; 10 bases line up with TRBD2. Germline V gives CDR1 WSHSY, CDR2 SAAADI. The length of the CDR3 is 15 residues. The ends lost 4 bases at V and 5 bases at J; junction bases unmatched: 7. CDR3 sequence (DNA): TGCGCCAGCAGTGCCCCCCTAGCGGGAGTGGAGACCCAGTACTTC. Its protein is CASSAPLAGVETQYF.